These 22 T cell receptor beta chains came from one sample sequenced in a study of blood T cell repertoires in COVID-19 (TCRdb year 2020). The library was produced with the immunoSEQ multiplex PCR assay. TCRdb mirrors the immuneACCESS table, restricted to in-frame sequences. Some clones are absent from its copies; in checked studies, under half trace to an unresolved V gene, and the reason for the others is unknown. Counted in this sample were around 290,000 clones; more than 80% of them appeared once. Around 1.1% of the sample is held by the ten biggest clonotypes. Sequenced material: PBMCs or T cells enriched from blood (not recorded which). Receptor source: a woman aged 25 to 39 who had recovered from COVID-19.

This clone was observed once. The genes are TRBV3-1 (or the pseudogene TRBV3-2) and TRBJ1-1; a weak D match, TRBD1 (6 bases). This CDR3 comprises 13 residues. Deletions cut 5 bases from V and 5 bases from J, with 12 bases between. From germline, CDR1 is LGHDT and CDR2 YNNKEL (reference sequence). CDR3 sequence reads: CASSEYRETEAFF. The CDR3 region has the DNA TGTGCCAGCAGCGAATACAGGGAAACTGAAGCTTTCTTT.

J is TRBJ2-7 and V is TRBV19, with 8 positions matching TRBD1. This CDR3 is built from 14 residues. With 5 bases clipped from V and 2 bases from J, the junction kept 5 bases outside the gene matches. Germline V gene sequence: CDR1 LNHDA, CDR2 SQIVND (reference sequence). The CDR3: CASSYRTGPYEQYF. The CDR3 DNA follows: TGTGCCAGTAGTTACAGGACAGGGCCCTACGAGCAGTACTTC.

The chain carries TRBV24-1 and TRBJ2-5; the match to TRBD2 covers 9 bases. V was pared by 4 bases and J by 5 bases, with 4 bases of the junction left unmatched. This CDR3 comprises 14 residues. The germline V gene encodes CDR1 KGHDR and CDR2 SFDVKD. CDR3 sequence: CATSEGLARETQYF. The CDR3 DNA is TGTGCCACCAGTGAAGGACTAGCGCGGGAGACCCAGTACTTC.

The chain links TRBV10-3 to TRBJ1-4; 7 nucleotides agree with TRBD1. The V and J ends lost 3 bases and 5 bases, in that order; junction bases with no gene match: 6. The CDR3 is made up of 15 amino acids. Germline V gene lookup returns CDR1 ENHRY and CDR2 SYGVKD. The CDR3 DNA follows: TGTGCCATCAGTGATAGCCGGGACAGAAATGAAAAACTGTTTTTT. Protein sequence: CAISDSRDRNEKLFF.

This clone has just one count. The chain uses TRBV5-1 and TRBJ2-6; 7 bases agree with TRBD1. The CDR3 is made up of 16 amino acids. J gave up 2 bases and V 0 bases, and 2 bases lay outside the gene matches. From germline, CDR1 is SGHRS and CDR2 YFSETQ. In DNA form, the CDR3 reads TGCGCCAGCAGCTTGGCCGGGACAGCTGGGGCCAACGTCCTGACTTTC. It encodes CASSLAGTAGANVLTF.

The rearrangement links TRBV7-3 to TRBJ1-2, with TRBD1 matching over 8 bases. The CDR3 loop spans 13 amino acids. The germline gives CDR1 SGHTA, CDR2 FQGTGA. V gave up 4 bases and J gave up 7 bases; unmatched junction bases: 5. DNA for the CDR3: TGTGCCAGCAGCTCAGGACAGGGCCTTGGCTACACCTTC. It encodes CASSSGQGLGYTF.

The V and J genes are TRBV28 and TRBJ1-2, with 8 bases identical to TRBD1. Germline lookup yields CDR1 MDHEN and CDR2 SYDVKM. V dropped 7 bases and J dropped 5; count of bases not matched to a gene: 15. This CDR3 is built from 16 residues. The CDR3 region has the DNA TGTGCCAGCACTCTAAGAAATGGACAGGGTGTTTATGGCTACACCTTC. Protein: CASTLRNGQGVYGYTF.

The chain carries TRBV6-5 and TRBJ2-1, with D perhaps TRBD1 (6 bases). Trimming removed 8 bases at V and 4 bases at J, with 15 bases between. Per the germline V gene, CDR1 is MNHEY and CDR2 is SVGAGI. CDR3 size: 14 residues. For the CDR3, the DNA is TGTGCCAGCTCACCAGGGGACCGGTACAATGAGCAGTTCTTC. Protein: CASSPGDRYNEQFF.

As concerns this clone: A junction boundary mismatches the germline segment, possibly from a read error. This chain uses TRBV7-7 with TRBJ2-2, with D hard to call. The CDR3 has 14 amino acids. Germline CDR1 is SSHAT and CDR2 is FNYEAQ (reference sequence). The CDR3 spells CASSPGGAAGELFF. The CDR3 DNA reads TGTGCTAGCAGCCCAGGTGGCGCTGCCGGGGAGCTGTTTTTT.

This sequence joins TRBV15 and TRBJ2-7, with unresolved D. From germline, CDR1 is LNHNV and CDR2 YYDKDF (reference sequence). Deletions cut 5 bases from V and 4 bases from J, with 12 bases between. This CDR3 contains 13 residues. CDR3 DNA: TGTGCCACCAGCGCTCTAGGAGCATACGAGCAGTACTTC. As protein: CATSALGAYEQYF.

This clone showed up just once. The chain carries TRBV13 and TRBJ2-7, with 11 bases that match TRBD2. The germline CDR1 and CDR2 sequences are PRHDT and FYEKMQ (reference sequence). This CDR3 spans 15 amino acids. The V and J ends lost 4 bases and 0 bases, in that order; junction bases with no gene match: 2. The CDR3 is CASSSGLAVSYEQYF. The CDR3 DNA reads as TGTGCCAGCAGCTCGGGACTAGCGGTCTCCTACGAGCAGTACTTC.

This clone was picked up one time. J is TRBJ1-5 and V is TRBV2; unclear D gene. V lost 0 bases, J lost 3 bases, and 6 bases lay in between. The CDR3 sequence is 14 residues long. Per germline, CDR1 SNHLY and CDR2 FYNNEI. CDR3 sequence: CASSEARSNQPQHF. Here the CDR3 DNA reads TGTGCCAGCAGTGAAGCCAGGTCCAATCAGCCCCAGCATTTT.

This chain joins TRBV11-3 and TRBJ2-1, with TRBD2 identical over 8 bases. J was trimmed by 9 bases and V by 4 bases; bases with no gene match: 14. Per germline, CDR1 SGHNT and CDR2 YENEEA. The CDR3 loop spans 16 amino acids. This chain's CDR3 is CASSYRRPGGPSEQFF. In DNA form, the CDR3 reads TGTGCCAGCAGCTACCGGAGGCCGGGAGGGCCTAGTGAGCAGTTCTTC.

The chain couples TRBV4-2 to TRBJ2-5, with 8 bases aligning to TRBD1. J gave up 6 bases and V 0 bases, and 9 bases lay outside the gene matches. The CDR3 length is 16 residues. Germline assignment: CDR1 LGHNA and CDR2 YNFKEQ. The CDR3 spells CASSQDSAGGMKTQYF. The CDR3 coding sequence is TGTGCCAGCAGCCAAGATTCGGCAGGGGGCATGAAGACCCAGTACTTC.

CDR3 loop: CASSAAPSGSGYEQYF. As DNA, the CDR3 is TGTGCCAGCAGCGCAGCACCCAGCGGGAGTGGCTACGAGCAGTACTTC. The J gene is TRBJ2-7, the V gene TRBV7-2; 8 bases line up with TRBD2. The CDR3 has 16 amino acids. Germline V gives CDR1 SGHTA, CDR2 FQGNSA. Losses at the gene ends were 5 bases for V and 3 bases for J; bases not matched to a gene: 12.

The chain carries TRBV19 and TRBJ2-7; TRBD2 matches at 12 bases. This CDR3 contains 16 residues. Germline loops: CDR1 LNHDA, CDR2 SQIVND (reference sequence). Trimming at V came to 3 bases and at J to 4 bases, leaving 7 bases not matched to a gene. CDR3 DNA sequence: TGTGCCAGTAGTATCCTGACTAGCGGGAGTGGTTACGAGCAGTACTTC. Its translation: CASSILTSGSGYEQYF.

This chain links TRBV12-3 or TRBV12-4 with TRBJ2-7; perhaps TRBD2 as D (6 bases). This CDR3 contains 13 residues. V lost 5 bases and J 6 bases, leaving 14 bases between the germline ends. CDR3: CASSPQEGSEQYF. For the CDR3, the DNA is TGTGCCAGCAGTCCTCAGGAGGGTAGCGAGCAGTACTTC.

This chain uses TRBV29-1 with TRBJ2-7; D may be TRBD2 (5 bases). The germline V gene has CDR1 SQVTM and CDR2 ANQGSEA. CDR3 length: 12 residues. The germline V and J ends were trimmed by 1 base and 6 bases, with 10 bases remaining between them. The CDR3 coding sequence is TGCAGCGTTGAAGTTGCGGGTATCGAGCAGTACTTC. It encodes CSVEVAGIEQYF.

This chain joins TRBV6-2 or TRBV6-3 and TRBJ2-2, with D possibly TRBD1 on 6 matching bases. V lost 5 bases, J lost 4 bases, and 23 bases lay in between. Germline V lookup: CDR1 MNHEY, CDR2 SVGEGT. The CDR3 is 18 amino acids. The CDR3 sequence is CASSPSPGQRDFTGELFF. CDR3 bases: TGTGCCAGCAGTCCGTCTCCGGGACAACGGGATTTCACCGGGGAGCTGTTTTTT.

A single count supports this clone. The CDR3 region is CASSQDSGVGNEQFF. The CDR3 DNA reads TGTGCCAGCAGCCAAGACTCCGGAGTCGGCAATGAGCAGTTCTTC. V gene TRBV14 combines with J gene TRBJ2-1; D unclear. This CDR3 has 15 residues. Germline lookup yields CDR1 SGHDN and CDR2 FVKESK. V gave up 0 bases and J gave up 6 bases, with 12 bases separating them. The complete variable domain, with remaining parts taken from reference TRBV14 and TRBJ2-1, reads EAGVTQFPSHSVIEKGQTVTLRCDPISGHDNLYWYRRVMGKEIKFLLHFVKESKQDESGMPNNRFLAERTGGTYSTLKVQPAELEDSGVYFCASSQDSGVGNEQFFGPGTRLTVL.

The sample holds one count of this clone. This sequence joins TRBV27 and TRBJ2-3, with 7 bases identical to TRBD2. The CDR3 totals 15 residues. CDR1 MNHEY and CDR2 SMNVEV come from the germline V gene (reference sequence). V trimming: 0 bases; J trimming: 0 bases; junction bases outside the gene matches: 0. The CDR3 loop reads CASSLSSGSTDTQYF. CDR3 sequence (DNA): TGTGCCAGCAGTTTATCTAGCGGGAGCACAGATACGCAGTATTTT.

The CDR3 DNA sequence: TGTGCCACCAGCAGAGATCTCAGAGAGACCCAGTACTTC. As protein: CATSRDLRETQYF. This sequence joins TRBV15 and TRBJ2-5; D is uncertain. V dropped 0 bases and J dropped 4 bases, with 6 bases sitting between them. Germline CDR1 is LNHNV and CDR2 is YYDKDF (reference sequence). This CDR3 is built from 13 residues.